The TCR beta chain under discussion was sequenced for a study of CD8+CD57+ T cells in acquired aplastic anemia. About the research overall: Sorted CD4+ and CD8+ cells yielded DNA averaging around 3.2 ug. Study outcomes and limitations: Overlap between patients and controls comprised roughly 28 CD8+ CDR3 sequences. Controls and patients did not differ significantly in CD8+ Simpson's diversity.

Those patients picked for sequencing had displayed CD8+CD57+ cell expansion on flow cytometry. None of the patients had been given any therapy when their blood was sampled. Comments on this clonotype: Its target is unknown.

CDR3 and TCR beta VDJ profiling relied on a genomic DNA template. MiXCR, run by TCRdb on the reads, gives a single entry per CDR3 protein. The sample yields 50,000 to 65,000 distinct CDR3 sequences, around 50% seen once. What was sequenced was sorted CD4+, CD8+, or CD8+CD57+ T cells (not recorded which) from PBMCs. The sequence derives from a human donor with aplastic anemia.

The chain's CDR3 is CASSGGFFRSETQYF. The CDR3 DNA reads TGTGCCAGCAGTGGAGGCTTTTTTCGGTCAGAGACCCAGTACTTC. The chain recombines TRBV2 with TRBJ2-5; D is uncertain. The CDR3 length is 15 residues. CDR1 is SNHLY, CDR2 FYNNEI, per germline. V was cut by 4 bases and J by 4 bases, with 16 bases left in between. Drawing the rest from reference TRBV2 and TRBJ2-5, the complete variable domain is EPEVTQTPSHQVTQMGQEVILRCVPISNHLYFYWYRQILGQKVEFLVSFYNNEISEKSEIFDDQFSVERPDGSNFTLKIRSTKLEDSAMYFCASSGGFFRSETQYFGPGTRLLVL.